This T cell receptor beta chain appears in the sequencing data of a study of OX40 agonist ivuxolimab in advanced cancers. Repertoires were generated with immunoSEQ multiplex PCR, while TCRdb's copy carries only in-frame clones and drops some. This table holds 45,000 or so clones, roughly 90% found once. From germline, CDR1 is SGHTA and CDR2 FQGTGA. V gave up 2 bases and J gave up 8 bases, with 9 bases separating them. The CDR3 contains 13 residues. V gene TRBV7-3 combines with J gene TRBJ1-4; the D is unclear. The sequence was obtained from an adult with an advanced solid tumor such as melanoma, head and neck, liver or kidney cancer. Sequencing used CD4+ or CD8+ T cells sorted from blood, obtained in a trial of the OX40 agonist ivuxolimab. The CDR3 coding sequence is TGTGCCAGCAGCTTACTGTCAGCCGAAAAACTGTTTTTT. Translated: CASSLLSAEKLFF.